These 4 T cell receptor beta chains were sequenced from one sample in a study of OX40 agonist ivuxolimab in advanced cancers. Here immunoSEQ multiplex PCR was the method, and the copy in TCRdb shows in-frame clones only, minus some. The sample gives about 22,000 clones, over 75% of which show up once; around 30% is in the top ten. This specimen consisted of CD4+ or CD8+ T cells sorted from blood, obtained in a trial of the OX40 agonist ivuxolimab. All receptors derive from an adult with an advanced solid tumor such as melanoma, head and neck, liver or kidney cancer.

The chain recombines TRBV27 with TRBJ2-7, with D unresolved. The CDR3 length is 12 residues. Germline values: CDR1 MNHEY, CDR2 SMNVEV (reference sequence). CDR3 sequence reads: CASWTRPGEQYF. As DNA, the CDR3 is TGTGCTAGTTGGACCCGCCCCGGCGAGCAGTACTTC.

This chain links TRBV29-1 with TRBJ2-7, with a possible D match to TRBD1 (6 bases). Trimming pared 6 bases from V and 4 bases from J, leaving 10 bases between. Germline V gene lookup returns CDR1 SQVTM and CDR2 ANQGSEA. CDR3 length equals 11 residues. Here the CDR3 reads CSVRTDYEQYF. The CDR3 coding sequence is TGCAGCGTCCGGACAGATTACGAGCAGTACTTC.

This clone has just one count. V usage is TRBV6-6 and J usage is TRBJ2-7; D may be TRBD1 (6 bases). Germline CDR1 reads MNHNY; CDR2 reads SVGAGI (reference sequence). There are 16 residues in the CDR3. V was clipped by 0 bases and J by 13 bases, with 25 bases between them. This CDR3 is CASSYSEWTDSYDHYF. The CDR3 region has the DNA TGTGCCAGCAGTTACTCGGAGTGGACAGACTCCTACGACCACTACTTC.

This chain uses TRBV2 with TRBJ2-6; TRBD1 agrees at 7 bases. Germline trimming cut 6 bases from V and 12 bases from J; bases unmatched to any gene: 11. Germline-derived CDR1 and CDR2 are SNHLY and FYNNEI. The CDR3 has 14 residues. The CDR3 sequence: CASRETGSLSVLTF. Here the CDR3 DNA reads TGTGCCAGCAGGGAGACAGGGTCCCTCTCCGTCCTGACTTTC.